The 25 T cell receptor beta chains given below trace back to one sample, sequenced in a study of sequential checkpoint blockade in melanoma. Here immunoSEQ multiplex PCR was the method, and the copy in TCRdb shows in-frame clones only, minus some. The sample includes about 13,000 clones, around 82% of them seen just once. Treatment in this sample: randomized to nivolumab then ipilimumab (arm A) or the reverse (arm B). This specimen consisted of CD8+ T cells sorted from blood (inferred from file names), obtained from a patient given nivolumab and ipilimumab in sequence. The receptors here all came from a human donor with melanoma.

The chain recombines TRBV7-9 with TRBJ2-1; TRBD2 matches at 8 bases. The length of the CDR3 is 15 residues. V shed 5 bases, J shed 7 bases, and the junction held 10 bases outside the gene matches. Germline values: CDR1 SEHNR, CDR2 FQNEAQ (reference sequence). The chain's CDR3 is CASSPTSGGGNEQFF. In DNA form, the CDR3 reads TGTGCCAGCAGCCCAACTAGCGGAGGGGGGAATGAGCAGTTCTTC.

A few counts support this clone. Here the CDR3 reads CASSPLGGTPGEQFF. DNA for the CDR3: TGTGCCAGCAGTCCCCTGGGGGGAACCCCGGGTGAGCAGTTCTTC. The chain uses TRBV2 and TRBJ2-1; a possible D gene is TRBD2 (6 bases). From germline, CDR1 is SNHLY and CDR2 FYNNEI. The CDR3 totals 15 residues. V shed 5 bases and J shed 9 bases, with 20 bases lying between them.

Comments on this clone: This sample also contains other DNA sequences that code for the same CDR3. The DNA of the CDR3 is TGTGCCAGCAGTAGACTAGCCAAAAACATTCAGTACTTC. It translates to CASSRLAKNIQYF. V and J are TRBV2 and TRBJ2-4; the D is unclear. V gave up 5 bases and J gave up 0 bases, with 5 bases separating them. CDR3 length: 13 residues. CDR1 SNHLY and CDR2 FYNNEI come from the germline V gene.

The genes are TRBV5-1 and TRBJ2-7; 8 bases align to TRBD1. The CDR3 covers 15 residues. V lost 4 bases to trimming and J lost 3 bases; unmatched junction nucleotides: 9. Germline-derived CDR1 and CDR2 are SGHRS and YFSETQ. The CDR3 DNA reads as TGCGCCAGCAGCCTATGGACAGGGAACAGCTACGAGCAGTACTTC. The encoded protein is CASSLWTGNSYEQYF.

The chain couples TRBV7-6 to TRBJ2-1, with 7 positions matching TRBD2. Per germline, CDR1 SGHVS and CDR2 FNYEAQ. The CDR3 has 17 amino acids. The trim removed 0 bases at V and 10 bases at J, leaving 15 bases unmatched. The CDR3 DNA follows: TGTGCCAGCAGCTTAGCTCATACGACTAGCCTCCTGGGGGAGCAGTTCTTC. This translates into CASSLAHTTSLLGEQFF.

V and J are TRBV28 and TRBJ2-3; 11 bases align to TRBD2. After removal of 3 bases from V and 0 bases from J, the junction contained 8 bases not matched to a gene. CDR3 length: 18 residues. In germline, CDR1 is MDHEN, CDR2 SYDVKM. The CDR3 DNA is TGTGCCAGCAGTTTCTCCGGGACTAGCGGATATAGCACAGATACGCAGTATTTT. It specifies CASSFSGTSGYSTDTQYF.

J is TRBJ2-5 and V is TRBV27, with D perhaps matching TRBD2 (6 bases). The CDR3 consists of 14 residues. CDR1 is MNHEY, CDR2 SMNVEV, per germline (reference sequence). The ends were cut back, 3 bases at V and 4 bases at J, with 12 bases in the middle. The CDR3 spells CASSLTRRGETQYF. The CDR3 region has the DNA TGTGCCAGCAGTTTGACTAGGAGGGGAGAGACCCAGTACTTC.

V and J are TRBV19 and TRBJ1-2; D ambiguous. Looked up from germline, CDR1 is LNHDA and CDR2 is SQIVND (reference sequence). The CDR3 is 16 residues long. The V gene lost 0 bases and the J gene lost 3 bases, with 14 bases spanning the gap. CDR3 sequence (DNA): TGTGCCAGTAGTATAGATCGGAGAGGGTCTTACTATGGCTACACCTTC. Its translation: CASSIDRRGSYYGYTF.

The CDR3 protein is CASSVGPGLSGSSYNEQFF. CDR3 DNA: TGTGCCAGCAGCGTAGGTCCCGGGTTAAGCGGGAGCTCCTACAATGAGCAGTTCTTC. The J gene is TRBJ2-1, the V gene TRBV9, with 8 nucleotides matching TRBD2. CDR1 is SGDLS and CDR2 is YYNGEE in the germline V gene. V shed 0 bases and J 0 bases; nucleotides not matched to a gene: 11. The CDR3 loop spans 19 amino acids.

This clone has just one count. The chain is built from TRBV4-3 and TRBJ2-1; unclear D gene. Germline CDR1 and CDR2: LGHNA and YSLEER. The CDR3 is 16 amino acids. The V and J ends lost 1 base and 3 bases respectively, with 13 bases between them. The CDR3: CASSQGLNAFYNEQFF. The CDR3 region has the DNA TGCGCCAGCAGCCAAGGACTCAATGCTTTCTACAATGAGCAGTTCTTC.

The rearrangement joins TRBV29-1 to TRBJ2-3; 9 positions agree with TRBD2. The germline gives CDR1 SQVTM, CDR2 ANQGSEA. V lost 0 bases to trimming and J lost 3 bases; unmatched junction nucleotides: 7. CDR3 length: 16 amino acids. The CDR3 nucleotides are TGCAGCGTTGAAGATGGACTAGCGTTGCAGACAGATACGCAGTATTTT. Protein: CSVEDGLALQTDTQYF.

The rearrangement links TRBV7-9 to TRBJ1-1, with D tentatively TRBD1 (5 bases). V lost 11 bases to trimming and J lost 6 bases, with 16 bases between them. CDR1 is SEHNR, CDR2 FQNEAQ, per germline (reference sequence). The length of the CDR3 is 12 residues. The CDR3 protein is CAGLQGIAEAFF. The CDR3 coding sequence is TGTGCCGGGCTGCAGGGAATCGCTGAAGCTTTCTTT.

This clone ranks as medium-sized. This chain uses TRBV28 with TRBJ1-2, with D perhaps matching TRBD1 (6 bases). Germline V gene lookup returns CDR1 MDHEN and CDR2 SYDVKM. CDR3 length: 14 residues. V was clipped by 0 bases and J by 3 bases, with 8 bases between them. CDR3 sequence (DNA): TGTGCCAGCAGTTTATGGGGGGCGGACTATGGCTACACCTTC. It is translated as CASSLWGADYGYTF.

The chain links TRBV6-6 to TRBJ2-7; maybe TRBD2 (5 bases). Germline V gene sequence: CDR1 MNHNY, CDR2 SVGAGI (reference sequence). Trimming took off 0 bases at V and 3 bases at J, with 6 bases between the two ends. The CDR3 totals 13 residues. The CDR3 nucleotides are TGTGCCAGCAGTTACTCAGGGAGCTACGAGCAGTACTTC. Translation gives CASSYSGSYEQYF.

This sequence joins TRBV9 and TRBJ1-5, with D perhaps TRBD1 (6 bases). V was trimmed by 0 bases and J by 7 bases, leaving 11 bases between them. Germline values: CDR1 SGDLS, CDR2 YYNGEE. The CDR3 totals 14 residues. The CDR3 loop reads CASSVEGRGQPQHF. The CDR3 DNA reads TGTGCCAGCAGCGTAGAGGGCAGGGGCCAGCCCCAGCATTTT.

The V and J genes are TRBV7-6 and TRBJ1-2; TRBD1 matches at 8 bases. Germline V gene data show CDR1 as SGHVS and CDR2 as FNYEAQ. This CDR3 is 13 amino acids long. V shed 6 bases and J 7 bases; nucleotides not matched to a gene: 7. DNA for the CDR3: TGTGCCAGCAGTTCAGACAGGGGACGTGGCTACACCTTC. Protein product: CASSSDRGRGYTF.

The rearrangement uses TRBV4-1 and TRBJ1-1, with no clear D. The CDR3 is 16 residues long. From germline, CDR1 is MGHRA and CDR2 YSYEKL. With 2 bases removed from V and 4 bases from J, the gap between germline ends came to 17 bases. CDR3 DNA: TGCGCCAGCAGCCAATCAACGGGATCGCGGGGCACTGAAGCTTTCTTT. Residues: CASSQSTGSRGTEAFF.

The chain carries TRBV7-9 and TRBJ2-1; 8 bases agree with TRBD2. Germline CDR1 and CDR2: SEHNR and FQNEAQ (reference sequence). The CDR3 contains 18 residues. V lost 6 bases, J lost 2 bases, and 15 bases stayed unmatched. CDR3 nucleotides: TGTGCCAGCAGACCCTTAGCGGGAAGGGTTAAGACCTACAATGAGCAGTTCTTC. The encoded protein is CASRPLAGRVKTYNEQFF.

The rearrangement links TRBV7-9 to TRBJ2-3; D not resolved. The CDR3 length is 17 residues. Trimming left V 2 bases short and J 2 bases short, with 17 bases between. CDR1 SEHNR and CDR2 FQNEAQ come from the germline V gene (reference sequence). CDR3 DNA sequence: TGTGCCAGCAGCTTAATGAACTATTCCCCACACACAGATACGCAGTATTTT. Its protein product is CASSLMNYSPHTDTQYF.

The chain carries TRBV28 and TRBJ2-3, with 7 bases lining up with TRBD2. V lost 6 bases to trimming and J lost 0 bases; unmatched junction nucleotides: 3. Germline CDR1 MDHEN, CDR2 SYDVKM. This CDR3 is 14 amino acids long. CDR3 region: CASSPLASTDTQYF. The CDR3 DNA reads TGTGCCAGCAGCCCACTAGCGAGCACAGATACGCAGTATTTT.

The chain uses TRBV7-6 and TRBJ2-7; 7 nucleotides align to TRBD2. The CDR3 runs 14 residues. The germline gives CDR1 SGHVS, CDR2 FNYEAQ. The V gene end was trimmed by 0 bases and the J gene end by 4 bases; junction bases not matched to a gene: 3. The CDR3 DNA sequence: TGTGCCAGCAGCTTAGCGGGGGGGTTGTACGAGCAGTACTTC. Its protein is CASSLAGGLYEQYF.

This clone occurred once. The chain joins TRBV4-2 to TRBJ1-2; D call uncertain. The CDR3 sequence is 13 residues long. V lost 3 bases to trimming and J lost 6 bases, with 11 bases between them. In germline, CDR1 is LGHNA, CDR2 YNFKEQ. The DNA of the CDR3 is TGTGCCAGCAGCCAGAAGAGTGCGGATGGCTACACCTTC. Amino acids: CASSQKSADGYTF.

This clone has only one observation. The chain is built from TRBV19 and TRBJ2-7, with TRBD2 matching over 9 bases. This CDR3 is built from 13 residues. Germline assignment: CDR1 LNHDA and CDR2 SQIVND (reference sequence). J gave up 3 bases and V 11 bases, and 8 bases lay outside the gene matches. The CDR3 reads CAPPGGGVYEQYF. CDR3 coding DNA: TGTGCCCCCCCGGGCGGGGGGGTCTACGAGCAGTACTTC. The full variable domain, completed using reference TRBV19 and TRBJ2-7, is DGGITQSPKYLFRKEGQNVTLSCEQNLNHDAMYWYRQDPGQGLRLIYYSQIVNDFQKGDIAEGYSVSREKKESFPLTVTSAQKNPTAFYLCAPPGGGVYEQYFGPGTRLTVT.

This clone was detected a few times. CDR3 DNA: TGTGCCAGCAGCCCCCGAGGACAGGGCCATGAGCAGTTCTTC. Translating gives CASSPRGQGHEQFF. The rearrangement links TRBV9 to TRBJ2-1; 8 bases line up with TRBD1. The J segment lost 8 bases and the V segment lost 4 bases, leaving 8 bases of the junction unmatched. The CDR3 sequence is 14 residues long. Germline assignment: CDR1 SGDLS and CDR2 YYNGEE.

The chain has TRBV9 and TRBJ2-7; possibly TRBD1 for D (5 bases). Germline CDR1 is SGDLS and CDR2 is YYNGEE. The CDR3 spans 14 residues. Trimming pared 0 bases from V and 3 bases from J, leaving 10 bases between. In DNA, the CDR3 is TGTGCCAGCAGCGTAGAAGGACACTTCTACGAGCAGTACTTC. This sequence encodes CASSVEGHFYEQYF.